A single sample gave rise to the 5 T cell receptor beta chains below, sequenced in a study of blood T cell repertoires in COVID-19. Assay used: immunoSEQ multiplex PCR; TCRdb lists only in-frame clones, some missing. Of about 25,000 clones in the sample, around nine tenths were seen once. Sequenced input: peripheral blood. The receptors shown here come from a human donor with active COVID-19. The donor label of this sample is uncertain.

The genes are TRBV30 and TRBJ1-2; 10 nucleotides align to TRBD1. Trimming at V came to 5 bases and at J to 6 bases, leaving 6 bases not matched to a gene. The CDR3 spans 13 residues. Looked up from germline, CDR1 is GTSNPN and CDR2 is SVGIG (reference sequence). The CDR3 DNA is TGTGCCTGGGCCGGGACAGGGGTAAATGGCTACACCTTC. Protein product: CAWAGTGVNGYTF.

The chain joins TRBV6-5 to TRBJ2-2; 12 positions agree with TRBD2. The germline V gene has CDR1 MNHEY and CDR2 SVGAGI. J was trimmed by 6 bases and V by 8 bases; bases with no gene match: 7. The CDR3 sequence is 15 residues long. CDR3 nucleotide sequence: TGTGCCAGCCGGAGGACTAGCGGGAAAGCCGGGGAGCTGTTTTTT. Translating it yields CASRRTSGKAGELFF.

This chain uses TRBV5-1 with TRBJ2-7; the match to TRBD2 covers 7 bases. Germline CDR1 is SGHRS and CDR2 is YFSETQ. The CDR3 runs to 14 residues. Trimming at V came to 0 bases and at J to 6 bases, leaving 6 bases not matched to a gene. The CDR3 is CASSLEAGRAEQYF. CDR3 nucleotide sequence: TGCGCCAGCAGCTTGGAAGCAGGGAGGGCCGAGCAGTACTTC.

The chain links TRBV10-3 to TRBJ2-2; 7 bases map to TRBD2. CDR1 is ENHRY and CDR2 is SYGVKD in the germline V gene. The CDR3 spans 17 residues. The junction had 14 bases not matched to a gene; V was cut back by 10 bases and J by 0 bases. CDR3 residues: CATTDGRAGPNTGELFF. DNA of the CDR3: TGTGCCACCACTGACGGGAGAGCGGGACCGAACACCGGGGAGCTGTTTTTT.

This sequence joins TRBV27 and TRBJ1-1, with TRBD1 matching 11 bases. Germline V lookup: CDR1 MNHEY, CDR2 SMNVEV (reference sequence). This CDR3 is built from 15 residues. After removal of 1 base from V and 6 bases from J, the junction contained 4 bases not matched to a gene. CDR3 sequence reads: CASSLYGQGAPEAFF. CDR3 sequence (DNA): TGTGCCAGCAGTTTATATGGACAGGGGGCGCCTGAAGCTTTCTTT.